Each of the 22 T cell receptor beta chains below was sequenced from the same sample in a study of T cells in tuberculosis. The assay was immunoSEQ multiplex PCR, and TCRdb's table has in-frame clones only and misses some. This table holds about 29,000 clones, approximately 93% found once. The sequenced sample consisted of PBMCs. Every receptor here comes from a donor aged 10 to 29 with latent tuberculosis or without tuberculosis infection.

CDR3 DNA sequence: TGTGCCAGCAGTCAAAATTTGGGGCGTGGTGAAAAACTGTTTTTT. Its translation: CASSQNLGRGEKLFF. The rearrangement joins TRBV28 to TRBJ1-4, with D possibly TRBD1 on 5 matching bases. In germline, CDR1 is MDHEN, CDR2 SYDVKM. This CDR3 is built from 15 residues. The V end was cut by 5 bases, the J end by 7 bases, with 17 bases between.

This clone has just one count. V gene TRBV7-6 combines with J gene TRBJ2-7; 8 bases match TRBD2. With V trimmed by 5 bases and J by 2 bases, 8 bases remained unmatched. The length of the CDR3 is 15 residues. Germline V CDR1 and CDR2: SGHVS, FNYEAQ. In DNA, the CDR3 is TGTGCCAGCAGCGCTACGGGGGGGGCCCCCTACGAGCAGTACTTC. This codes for CASSATGGAPYEQYF.

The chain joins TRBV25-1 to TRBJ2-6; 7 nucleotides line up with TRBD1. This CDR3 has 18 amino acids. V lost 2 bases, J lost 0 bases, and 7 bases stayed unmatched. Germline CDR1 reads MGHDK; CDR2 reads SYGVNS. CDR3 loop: CASSEMQGDRSGANVLTF. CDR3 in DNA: TGTGCCAGCAGTGAAATGCAGGGGGACCGCTCTGGGGCCAACGTCCTGACTTTC.

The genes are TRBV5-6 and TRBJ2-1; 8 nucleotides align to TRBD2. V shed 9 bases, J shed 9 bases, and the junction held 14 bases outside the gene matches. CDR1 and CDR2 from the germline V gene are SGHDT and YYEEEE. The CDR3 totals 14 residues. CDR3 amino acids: CATGLGTRGVEQFF. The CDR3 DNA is TGTGCCACCGGCTTGGGGACGCGGGGGGTTGAGCAGTTCTTC.

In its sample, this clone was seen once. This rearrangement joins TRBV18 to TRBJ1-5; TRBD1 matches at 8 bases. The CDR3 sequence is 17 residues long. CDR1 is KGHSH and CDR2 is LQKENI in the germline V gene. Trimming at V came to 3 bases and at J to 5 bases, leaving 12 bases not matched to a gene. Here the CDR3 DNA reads TGTGCCAGCTCACCTTCCCGGACAGGGAAGGTGGATCAGCCCCAGCATTTT. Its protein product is CASSPSRTGKVDQPQHF.

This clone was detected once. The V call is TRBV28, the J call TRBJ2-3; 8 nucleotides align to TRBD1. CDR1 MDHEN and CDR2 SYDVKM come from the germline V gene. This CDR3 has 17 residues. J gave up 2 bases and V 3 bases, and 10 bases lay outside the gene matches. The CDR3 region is CASSFQNRGRLTDTQYF. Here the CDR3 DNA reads TGTGCCAGCAGTTTCCAGAACAGGGGGAGACTCACAGATACGCAGTATTTT.

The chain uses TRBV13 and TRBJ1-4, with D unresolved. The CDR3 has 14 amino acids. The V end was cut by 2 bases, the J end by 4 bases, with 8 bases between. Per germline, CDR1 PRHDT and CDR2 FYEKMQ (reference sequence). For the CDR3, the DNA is TGTGCCAGCAGCTTATGGCGGAATAATGAAAAACTGTTTTTT. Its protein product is CASSLWRNNEKLFF. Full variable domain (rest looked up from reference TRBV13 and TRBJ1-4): AAGVIQSPRHLIKEKRETATLKCYPIPRHDTVYWYQQGPGQDPQFLISFYEKMQSDKGSIPDRFSAQQFSDYHSELNMSSLELGDSALYFCASSLWRNNEKLFFGSGTQLSVL.

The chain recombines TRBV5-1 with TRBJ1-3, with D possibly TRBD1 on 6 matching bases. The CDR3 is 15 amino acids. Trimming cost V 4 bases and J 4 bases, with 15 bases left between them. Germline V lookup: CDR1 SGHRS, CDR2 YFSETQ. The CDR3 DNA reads TGCGCCAGCAGCCCCCGGACAGCCCTAGGAAACACCATATATTTT. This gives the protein CASSPRTALGNTIYF. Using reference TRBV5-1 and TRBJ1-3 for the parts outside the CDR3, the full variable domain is KAGVTQTPRYLIKTRGQQVTLSCSPISGHRSVSWYQQTPGQGLQFLFEYFSETQRNKGNFPGRFSGRQFSNSRSEMNVSTLELGDSALYLCASSPRTALGNTIYFGEGSWLTVV.

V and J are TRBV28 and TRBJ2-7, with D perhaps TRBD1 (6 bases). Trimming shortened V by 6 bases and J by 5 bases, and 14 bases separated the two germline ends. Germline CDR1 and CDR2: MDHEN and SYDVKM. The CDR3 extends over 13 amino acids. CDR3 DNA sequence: TGTGCCAGCAGCCCCGGACAGAGGCACGAGCAGTACTTC. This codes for CASSPGQRHEQYF.

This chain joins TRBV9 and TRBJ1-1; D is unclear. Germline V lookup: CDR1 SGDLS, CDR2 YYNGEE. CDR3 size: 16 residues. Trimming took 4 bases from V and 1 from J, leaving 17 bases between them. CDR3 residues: CASSPRSSYENTEAFF. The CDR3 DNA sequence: TGTGCCAGCAGCCCACGGTCCTCTTACGAGAACACTGAAGCTTTCTTT.

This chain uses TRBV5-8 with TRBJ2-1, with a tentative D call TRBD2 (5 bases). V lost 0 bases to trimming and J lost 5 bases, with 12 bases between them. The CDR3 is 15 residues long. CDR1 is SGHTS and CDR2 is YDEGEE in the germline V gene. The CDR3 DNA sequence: TGTGCCAGCAGCTTGGGACTACGTCCCGACAATGAGCAGTTCTTC. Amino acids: CASSLGLRPDNEQFF.

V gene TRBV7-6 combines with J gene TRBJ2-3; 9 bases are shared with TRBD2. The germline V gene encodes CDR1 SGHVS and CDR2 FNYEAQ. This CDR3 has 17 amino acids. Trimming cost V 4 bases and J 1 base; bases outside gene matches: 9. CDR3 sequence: CASSSVAGARGTDTQYF. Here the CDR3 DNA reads TGTGCCAGCAGCTCAGTAGCGGGGGCACGGGGCACAGATACGCAGTATTTT.

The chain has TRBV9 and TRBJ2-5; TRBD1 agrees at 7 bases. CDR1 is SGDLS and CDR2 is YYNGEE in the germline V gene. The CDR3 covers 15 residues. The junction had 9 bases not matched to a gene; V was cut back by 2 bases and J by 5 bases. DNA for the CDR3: TGTGCCAGCAGCGTTGGCCAGGGGGAATGGGAGACCCAGTACTTC. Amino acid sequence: CASSVGQGEWETQYF. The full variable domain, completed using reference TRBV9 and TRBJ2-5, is DSGVTQTPKHLITATGQRVTLRCSPRSGDLSVYWYQQSLDQGLQFLIQYYNGEERAKGNILERFSAQQFPDLHSELNLSSLELGDSALYFCASSVGQGEWETQYFGPGTRLLVL.

The CDR3 DNA reads TGTGCCAGCAGCTTAGGCCCGGGACAGGGTGGCGAGCAGTACTTC. Protein product: CASSLGPGQGGEQYF. The chain joins TRBV7-2 to TRBJ2-7, with TRBD1 identical over 9 bases. V shed 1 base, J shed 6 bases, and the junction held 7 bases outside the gene matches. The CDR3 is made up of 15 amino acids. Germline V gene lookup returns CDR1 SGHTA and CDR2 FQGNSA.

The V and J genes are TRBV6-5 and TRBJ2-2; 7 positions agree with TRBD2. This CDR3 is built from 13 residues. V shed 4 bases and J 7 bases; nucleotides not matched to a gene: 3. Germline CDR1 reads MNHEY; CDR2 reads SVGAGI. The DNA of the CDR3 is TGTGCCAGCAGTTGGACTAGAGGCGGGGAGCTGTTTTTT. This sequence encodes CASSWTRGGELFF.

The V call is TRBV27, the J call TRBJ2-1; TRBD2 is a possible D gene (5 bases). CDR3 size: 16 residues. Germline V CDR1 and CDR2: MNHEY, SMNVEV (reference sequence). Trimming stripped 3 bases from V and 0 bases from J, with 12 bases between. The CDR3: CASSLRARSSYNEQFF. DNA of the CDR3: TGTGCCAGCAGTTTGAGGGCCAGGAGCTCCTACAATGAGCAGTTCTTC.

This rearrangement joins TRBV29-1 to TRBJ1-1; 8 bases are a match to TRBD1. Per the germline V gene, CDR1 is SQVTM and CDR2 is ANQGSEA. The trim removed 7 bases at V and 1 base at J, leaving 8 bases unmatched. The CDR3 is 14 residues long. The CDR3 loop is CSASKQGENTEAFF. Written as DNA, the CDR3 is TGCAGCGCCTCAAAACAGGGGGAGAACACTGAAGCTTTCTTT.

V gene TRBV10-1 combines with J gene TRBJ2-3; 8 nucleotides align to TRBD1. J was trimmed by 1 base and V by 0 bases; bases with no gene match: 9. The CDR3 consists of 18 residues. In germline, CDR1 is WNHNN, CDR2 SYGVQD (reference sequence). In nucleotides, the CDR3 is TGCGCCAGCAGTGAGTCGATAGGACAGGGAAAAGGCACAGATACGCAGTATTTT. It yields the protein CASSESIGQGKGTDTQYF.

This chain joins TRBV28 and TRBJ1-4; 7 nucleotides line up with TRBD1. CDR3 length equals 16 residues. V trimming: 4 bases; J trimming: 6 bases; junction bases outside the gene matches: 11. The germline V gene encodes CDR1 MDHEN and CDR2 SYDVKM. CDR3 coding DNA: TGTGCCAGCAGTTCGAGTGGAGGGGGCGAGGATGAAAAACTGTTTTTT. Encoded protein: CASSSSGGGEDEKLFF.

Written as DNA, the CDR3 is TGTGCCAGCAGCTTGGCCGTCGGGACTAGCGGGAGTTATGAGCAGTTCTTC. Protein: CASSLAVGTSGSYEQFF. The V call is TRBV5-8, the J call TRBJ2-1, with TRBD2 matching over 14 bases. The CDR3 is 17 amino acids. Trimming removed 0 bases from V and 8 bases from J; junction bases left unmatched: 7. CDR1 SGHTS and CDR2 YDEGEE come from the germline V gene.

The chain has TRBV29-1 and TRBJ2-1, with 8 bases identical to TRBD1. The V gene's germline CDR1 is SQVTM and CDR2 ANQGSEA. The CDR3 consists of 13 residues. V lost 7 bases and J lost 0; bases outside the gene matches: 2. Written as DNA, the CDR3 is TGCAGCGCCGGGACAGGCTCCTACAATGAGCAGTTCTTC. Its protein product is CSAGTGSYNEQFF.

This chain's CDR3 is CASRETSASYEQYF. CDR3 DNA sequence: TGTGCCAGCAGGGAGACTAGCGCCTCCTACGAGCAGTACTTC. The V and J genes are TRBV6-5 and TRBJ2-7; 8 bases are shared with TRBD2. The ends lost 6 bases at V and 0 bases at J; junction bases unmatched: 4. The CDR3 has 14 residues. The germline gives CDR1 MNHEY, CDR2 SVGAGI.